This T cell receptor (beta chain) was retrieved from a study of spatial heterogeneity in lung cancer. At the level of the study: The study consistently detected more beta-chain than alpha-chain sequences. Study-level findings and limits: Resection saw ubiquitous expanded tumor TCRs appear in blood more than follow-up did.

A distinct unique molecular identifier was carried by each TCR cDNA molecule. Using its own MiXCR run on the 5' RACE reads, TCRdb lists one record per CDR3 protein. The repertoire holds roughly 82,000 distinct CDR3 sequences, with approximately 12% as singletons. Described time point: sample taken at primary tumor resection. Unsorted tumor, nontumor lung tissue or cryopreserved PBMC supplied the whole RNA. This clonotype was detected ten times or more. Its antigen is not identified. V lost 1 base and J 2 bases, leaving 6 bases between the germline ends. The CDR3 runs to 14 residues. Germline values: CDR1 SEHNR, CDR2 FQNEAQ (reference sequence).

The sequence was obtained from a male donor with early-stage non-small cell lung cancer. This specimen consisted of PBMCs, obtained at surgery. The chain is built from TRBV7-9 and TRBJ1-5; no firm D call. CDR3 nucleotides: TGTGCCAGCAGCTTAGGGGGAGGCAATCAGCCCCAGCATTTT. Its translation is CASSLGGGNQPQHF. Based on the CDR3 plus reference TRBV7-9 and TRBJ1-5, the full variable domain is DTGVSQNPRHKITKRGQNVTFRCDPISEHNRLYWYRQTLGQGPEFLTYFQNEAQLEKSRLLSDRFSAERPKGSFSTLEIQRTEQGDSAMYLCASSLGGGNQPQHFGDGTRLSIL.